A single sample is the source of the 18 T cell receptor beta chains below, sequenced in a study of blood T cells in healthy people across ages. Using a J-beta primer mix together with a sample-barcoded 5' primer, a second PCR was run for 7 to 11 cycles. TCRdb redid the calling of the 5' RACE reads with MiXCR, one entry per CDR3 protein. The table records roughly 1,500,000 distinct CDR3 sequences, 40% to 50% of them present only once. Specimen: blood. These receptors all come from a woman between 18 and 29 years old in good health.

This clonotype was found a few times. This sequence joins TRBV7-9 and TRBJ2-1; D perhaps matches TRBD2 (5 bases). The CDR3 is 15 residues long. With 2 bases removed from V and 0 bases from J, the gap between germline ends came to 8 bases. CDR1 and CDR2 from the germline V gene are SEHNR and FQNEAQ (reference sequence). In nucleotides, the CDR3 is TGTGCCAGCAGCTTACGAGCGGCCTCCTACAATGAGCAGTTCTTC. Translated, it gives CASSLRAASYNEQFF. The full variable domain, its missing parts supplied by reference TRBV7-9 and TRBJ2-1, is DTGVSQNPRHKITKRGQNVTFRCDPISEHNRLYWYRQTLGQGPEFLTYFQNEAQLEKSRLLSDRFSAERPKGSFSTLEIQRTEQGDSAMYLCASSLRAASYNEQFFGPGTRLTVL.

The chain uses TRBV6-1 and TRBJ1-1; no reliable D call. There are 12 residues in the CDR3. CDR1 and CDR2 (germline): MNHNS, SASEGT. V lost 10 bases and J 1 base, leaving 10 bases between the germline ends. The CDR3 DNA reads TGTGCCACCTCGGACGGGAACACTGAAGCTTTCTTT. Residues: CATSDGNTEAFF.

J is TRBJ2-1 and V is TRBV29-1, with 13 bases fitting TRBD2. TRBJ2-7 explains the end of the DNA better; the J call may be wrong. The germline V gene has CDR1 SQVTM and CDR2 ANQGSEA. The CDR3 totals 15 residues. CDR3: CSVETTSGRYNEQYF. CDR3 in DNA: TGCAGCGTTGAAACGACTAGCGGGAGGTACAATGAGCAGTACTTC.

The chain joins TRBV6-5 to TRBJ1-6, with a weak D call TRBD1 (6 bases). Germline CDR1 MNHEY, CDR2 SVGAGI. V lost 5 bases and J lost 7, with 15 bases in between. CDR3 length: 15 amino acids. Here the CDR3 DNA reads TGTGCCAGCAGTCCCCGGGCGGGGGCGAATTCACCCCTCCACTTT. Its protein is CASSPRAGANSPLHF.

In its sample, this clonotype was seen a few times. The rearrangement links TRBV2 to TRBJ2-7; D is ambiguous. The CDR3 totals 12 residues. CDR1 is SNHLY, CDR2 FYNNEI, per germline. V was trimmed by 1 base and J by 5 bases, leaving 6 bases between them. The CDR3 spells CASSEGSNEQYF. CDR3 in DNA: TGTGCCAGCAGTGAAGGGAGTAACGAGCAGTACTTC.

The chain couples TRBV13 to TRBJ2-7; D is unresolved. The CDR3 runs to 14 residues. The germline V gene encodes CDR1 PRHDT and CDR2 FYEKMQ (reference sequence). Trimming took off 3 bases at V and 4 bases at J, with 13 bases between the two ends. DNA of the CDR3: TGTGCCAGCAGCTTTATGTCTCTGGGGTACGAGCAGTACTTC. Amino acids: CASSFMSLGYEQYF.

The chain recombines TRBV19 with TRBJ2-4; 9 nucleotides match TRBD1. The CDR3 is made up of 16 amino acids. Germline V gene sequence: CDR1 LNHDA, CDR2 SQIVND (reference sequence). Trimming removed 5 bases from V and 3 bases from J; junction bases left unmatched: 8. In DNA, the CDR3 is TGTGCCAGTAGTGACGGACAGGGGCTGGTCAAAAACATTCAGTACTTC. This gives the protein CASSDGQGLVKNIQYF.

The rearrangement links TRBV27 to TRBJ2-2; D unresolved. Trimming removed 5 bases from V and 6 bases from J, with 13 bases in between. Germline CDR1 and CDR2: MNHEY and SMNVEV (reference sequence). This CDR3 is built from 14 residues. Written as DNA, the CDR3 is TGTGCCAGCAGTCCGATTAGTGGGGCCGGGGAGCTGTTTTTT. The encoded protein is CASSPISGAGELFF.

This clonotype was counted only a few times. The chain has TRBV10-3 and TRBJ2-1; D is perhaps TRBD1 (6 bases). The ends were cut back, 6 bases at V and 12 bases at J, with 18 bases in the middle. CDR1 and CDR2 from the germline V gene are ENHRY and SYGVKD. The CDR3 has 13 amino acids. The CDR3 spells CAIRGDYRVGQFF. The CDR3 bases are TGTGCCATCAGGGGAGATTACAGGGTAGGGCAGTTCTTC.

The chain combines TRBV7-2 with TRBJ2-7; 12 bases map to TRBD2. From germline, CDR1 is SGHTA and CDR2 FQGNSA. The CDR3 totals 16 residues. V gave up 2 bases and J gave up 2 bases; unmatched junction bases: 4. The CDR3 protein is CASSLQPSGRAYEQYF. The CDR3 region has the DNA TGTGCCAGCAGCTTACAGCCTAGCGGGAGGGCCTACGAGCAGTACTTC. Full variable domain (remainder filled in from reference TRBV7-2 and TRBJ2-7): GAGVSQSPSNKVTEKGKDVELRCDPISGHTALYWYRQSLGQGLEFLIYFQGNSAPDKSGLPSDRFSAERTGGSVSTLTIQRTQQEDSAVYLCASSLQPSGRAYEQYFGPGTRLTVT.

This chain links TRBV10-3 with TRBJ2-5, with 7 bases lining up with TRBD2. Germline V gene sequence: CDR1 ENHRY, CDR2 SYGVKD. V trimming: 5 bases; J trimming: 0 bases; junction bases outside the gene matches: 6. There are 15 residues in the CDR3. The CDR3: CAISPGRDDQETQYF. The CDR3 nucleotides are TGTGCCATCAGTCCAGGGAGGGATGACCAAGAGACCCAGTACTTC.

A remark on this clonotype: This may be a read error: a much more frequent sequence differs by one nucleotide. The CDR3 DNA reads as TGTGCCAGCAGGTCCGCGGGACTCCACTACGAGCAGTACTTC. Translation gives CASRSAGLHYEQYF. The genes are TRBV12-3 or TRBV12-4 and TRBJ2-7; weak D call: TRBD2 (6 bases). There are 14 residues in the CDR3. V gave up 6 bases and J gave up 3 bases, with 15 bases separating them.

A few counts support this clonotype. This CDR3 is CASSGTSGSIYNEQFF. The CDR3 DNA sequence: TGTGCCAGCTCAGGGACTAGCGGGAGTATCTACAATGAGCAGTTCTTC. The V and J genes are TRBV7-9 and TRBJ2-1; 14 bases are shared with TRBD2. This CDR3 has 16 amino acids. V lost 8 bases and J lost 3; bases outside the gene matches: 6. Germline CDR1 is SEHNR and CDR2 is FQNEAQ (reference sequence).

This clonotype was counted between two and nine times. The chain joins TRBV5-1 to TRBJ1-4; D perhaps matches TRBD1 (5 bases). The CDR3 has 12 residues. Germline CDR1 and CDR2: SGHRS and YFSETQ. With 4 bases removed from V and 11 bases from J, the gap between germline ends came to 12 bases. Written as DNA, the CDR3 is TGCGCCAGCAGCCTGGACAACCAGAAACTGTTTTTT. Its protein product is CASSLDNQKLFF.

CDR3 loop: CASSPFEDGSYEQYF. CDR3 sequence (DNA): TGTGCCAGCTCACCATTTGAGGACGGAAGCTACGAGCAGTACTTC. The chain uses TRBV18 and TRBJ2-5; D is unresolved. The DNA end lines up better with TRBJ2-7; the J call may be wrong. The CDR3 length is 15 residues. Germline CDR1 reads KGHSH; CDR2 reads LQKENI.

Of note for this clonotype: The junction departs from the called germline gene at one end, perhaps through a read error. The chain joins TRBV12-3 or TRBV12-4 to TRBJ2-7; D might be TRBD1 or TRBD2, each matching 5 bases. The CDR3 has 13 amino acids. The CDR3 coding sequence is TGTGCCAGCAGCTTAGGGACCCCCGGGGTGCAGTACTTC. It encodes CASSLGTPGVQYF.

The CDR3 sequence: CASSFRGNEQYF. Here the CDR3 DNA reads TGTGCCAGCAGTTTTCGGGGAAATGAGCAGTACTTC. The genes are TRBV12-3 or TRBV12-4 and TRBJ2-7; D is perhaps TRBD2 (5 bases). Deletions cut 3 bases from V and 7 bases from J, with 10 bases between. The CDR3 is 12 amino acids.

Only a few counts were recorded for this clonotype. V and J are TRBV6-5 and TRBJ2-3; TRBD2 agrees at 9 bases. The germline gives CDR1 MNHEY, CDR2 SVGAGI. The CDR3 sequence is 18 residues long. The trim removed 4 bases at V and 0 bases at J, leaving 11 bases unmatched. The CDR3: CASSSPGGSGGSTDTQYF. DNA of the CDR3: TGTGCCAGCAGTTCTCCGGGTGGTAGCGGGGGTAGCACAGATACGCAGTATTTT.